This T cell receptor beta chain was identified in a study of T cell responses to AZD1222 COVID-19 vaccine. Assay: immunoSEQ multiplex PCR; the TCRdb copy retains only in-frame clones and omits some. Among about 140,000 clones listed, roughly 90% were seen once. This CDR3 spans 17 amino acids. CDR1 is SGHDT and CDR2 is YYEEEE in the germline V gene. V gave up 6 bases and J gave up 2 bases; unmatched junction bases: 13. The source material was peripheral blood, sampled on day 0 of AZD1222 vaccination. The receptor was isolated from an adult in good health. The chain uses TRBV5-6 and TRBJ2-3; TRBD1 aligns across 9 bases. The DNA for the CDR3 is TGTGCCAGCACCTTCCTCAGGACAGGGGCCAACACAGATACGCAGTATTTT. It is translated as CASTFLRTGANTDTQYF.